Below are 30 T cell receptor beta chains sequenced from a single sample in a study of T cells in localized non-small cell lung cancer. Assay: immunoSEQ multiplex PCR; the TCRdb copy retains only in-frame clones and omits some. Among 11,000 or so clones listed, just under 30% were seen once. Material: lung tumor tissue, obtained before any cancer treatment. Every receptor here comes from a man aged 40 to 70 with stage I lung adenocarcinoma.

The chain carries TRBV18 and TRBJ2-5, with D possibly being TRBD2 (5 bases). Trimming cost V 2 bases and J 4 bases, with 8 bases left between them. This CDR3 contains 13 residues. Germline assignment: CDR1 KGHSH and CDR2 LQKENI. As DNA, the CDR3 is TGTGCCAGCTCACCATGGGCGGGAGAGACCCAGTACTTC. It translates to CASSPWAGETQYF.

By share of the sample, this clone is medium-sized (0.01 to 0.1%). The rearrangement uses TRBV30 and TRBJ1-2; D gene uncertain. The V end was cut by 0 bases, the J end by 8 bases, with 10 bases between. Germline CDR1 and CDR2: GTSNPN and SVGIG (reference sequence). This CDR3 contains 12 residues. Here the CDR3 DNA reads TGTGCCTGGAGTGTCCGGGGAGGGGGCTACACCTTC. As protein: CAWSVRGGGYTF.

The chain has TRBV11-3 and TRBJ2-2; perhaps TRBD1 as D (5 bases). With 2 bases removed from V and 3 bases from J, the gap between germline ends came to 10 bases. Germline-derived CDR1 and CDR2 are SGHNT and YENEEA. The CDR3 loop spans 15 amino acids. Here the CDR3 reads CASSLRQGHTGELFF. Here the CDR3 DNA reads TGTGCCAGCAGCTTAAGGCAGGGTCACACCGGGGAGCTGTTTTTT. The variable domain in full, completed from reference TRBV11-3 and TRBJ2-2, reads EAGVVQSPRYKIIEKKQPVAFWCNPISGHNTLYWYLQNLGQGPELLIRYENEEAVDDSQLPKDRFSAERLKGVDSTLKIQPAELGDSAVYLCASSLRQGHTGELFFGEGSRLTVL.

On this clone: Mismatch with germline at one junction end may stem from a read error. This chain uses TRBV19 with TRBJ1-4, with 7 bases fitting TRBD1. Germline CDR1 and CDR2: LNHDA and SQIVND (reference sequence). The CDR3 runs 13 residues. In nucleotides, the CDR3 is TGTGCCAGTGGTATGGACAGGAAGGAAAAACTGTTTTTT. Translation gives CASGMDRKEKLFF. The full variable domain, rest sourced from reference TRBV19 and TRBJ1-4, is DGGITQSPKYLFRKEGQNVTLSCEQNLNHDAMYWYRQDPGQGLRLIYYSQIVNDFQKGDIAEGYSVSREKKESFPLTVTSAQKNPTAFYLCASGMDRKEKLFFGSGTQLSVL.

This clone occurred many times. The chain links TRBV11-3 to TRBJ2-1; D gene unclear. Germline V CDR1 and CDR2: SGHNT, YENEEA. The CDR3 covers 15 residues. The V end lost 1 base, the J end lost 0 bases, and 7 bases lay between the germline ends. For the CDR3, the DNA is TGTGCCAGCAGCTTAGGCAAGAGCTCCTACAATGAGCAGTTCTTC. Its protein product is CASSLGKSSYNEQFF.

This clone was observed a handful of times. Germline is not matched at one junction end, which may reflect a read error. V and J are TRBV11-3 and TRBJ2-2; D call uncertain. This CDR3 has 14 amino acids. CDR1 is SGHNT and CDR2 is YENEEA in the germline V gene. Here the CDR3 reads CASSPPTDTGELFF. The CDR3 DNA reads as TGTGCTAGCAGCCCCCCAACAGATACCGGGGAGCTGTTTTTT.

By its share, this clone is medium-sized. This chain connects TRBV9 to TRBJ1-2; D is ambiguous. The CDR3 loop spans 18 amino acids. V shed 0 bases and J shed 5 bases, with 23 bases lying between them. Germline CDR1 is SGDLS and CDR2 is YYNGEE. This chain's CDR3 is CASSVAPGASSGIYGYTF. CDR3 DNA: TGTGCCAGCAGCGTAGCACCCGGCGCGTCCTCAGGTATATATGGCTACACCTTC.

This clone has a handful of counts. The chain combines TRBV7-8 with TRBJ1-1, with D perhaps TRBD1 (6 bases). The CDR3 is 13 residues long. V was clipped by 7 bases and J by 6 bases, with 15 bases between them. From germline, CDR1 is SGHVS and CDR2 FQNEAQ. CDR3 loop: CASIMGAEAEAFF. As DNA, the CDR3 is TGTGCCAGCATCATGGGGGCAGAGGCTGAAGCTTTCTTT.

This clone rates as medium-sized. The V gene is TRBV9, the J gene TRBJ2-5; D may correspond to TRBD1 or TRBD2 (5 bases each). Germline loops: CDR1 SGDLS, CDR2 YYNGEE. V was cut by 2 bases and J by 1 base, with 12 bases left in between. The CDR3 runs 15 residues. The CDR3, as DNA: TGTGCCAGCAGCGTGCAACCAGGGACCCAAGAGACCCAGTACTTC. The encoded protein is CASSVQPGTQETQYF.

This clone is deemed medium-sized (0.01 to 0.1%). CDR3 in amino acids: CASSRQGASTEAFF. CDR3 coding DNA: TGTGCCAGCAGTCGACAGGGGGCCAGCACTGAAGCTTTCTTT. The chain recombines TRBV6-8 with TRBJ1-1; 10 bases map to TRBD1. The CDR3 runs to 14 residues. With V trimmed by 5 bases and J by 4 bases, 4 bases remained unmatched. The germline V gene has CDR1 MNHGY and CDR2 SAAAGT.

The V gene is TRBV11-3, the J gene TRBJ2-3, with D maybe TRBD1 (6 bases). The CDR3 is made up of 14 amino acids. From germline, CDR1 is SGHNT and CDR2 YENEEA. V dropped 5 bases and J dropped 3 bases, with 12 bases sitting between them. The CDR3 spells CASSLGQLTDTQYF. The CDR3 DNA follows: TGTGCCAGCAGCCTCGGACAGTTAACAGATACGCAGTATTTT.

This clone is classed as medium-sized. The V gene is TRBV11-3, the J gene TRBJ2-7, with a tentative D call TRBD2 (5 bases). CDR3 size: 14 residues. Germline V gives CDR1 SGHNT, CDR2 YENEEA. The germline V and J ends were trimmed by 5 bases and 3 bases, with 14 bases remaining between them. CDR3 residues: CASSLGLRDYEQYF. In DNA form, the CDR3 reads TGTGCCAGCAGCCTTGGACTCCGAGACTACGAGCAGTACTTC.

This clone was seen a handful of times. This sequence joins TRBV11-3 and TRBJ1-4; TRBD1 aligns across 8 bases. In germline, CDR1 is SGHNT, CDR2 YENEEA. The CDR3 has 16 residues. Trimming at V came to 2 bases and at J to 8 bases, leaving 10 bases not matched to a gene. The CDR3 loop reads CASSLTRDRPTEKLFF. The CDR3 DNA is TGTGCCAGCAGCTTAACCAGGGACAGGCCGACAGAAAAACTGTTTTTT.

This clone was recorded a few times. The rearrangement links TRBV14 to TRBJ1-1, with TRBD1 identical over 7 bases. The V segment lost 0 bases and the J segment 5 bases; nucleotides outside the gene matches: 9. The CDR3 runs 16 residues. The germline V gene has CDR1 SGHDN and CDR2 FVKESK. The CDR3 protein is CASSQDLGTVSTEAFF. CDR3 in DNA: TGTGCCAGCAGCCAAGATCTGGGGACAGTATCTACTGAAGCTTTCTTT.

The chain is built from TRBV15 and TRBJ2-2, with 8 bases aligning to TRBD2. V trimming: 1 base; J trimming: 7 bases; junction bases outside the gene matches: 5. Looked up from germline, CDR1 is LNHNV and CDR2 is YYDKDF (reference sequence). The CDR3 has 15 amino acids. The CDR3 DNA reads TGTGCCACCAGCAGAGGCGGGGGGCACTTCGGGGAGCTGTTTTTT. This encodes CATSRGGGHFGELFF.

This clone has a count of ten or more. The CDR3 DNA sequence: TGTGCCAGCAGCTTAAACAGGGGTGATCAGCCCCAGCATTTT. The encoded protein is CASSLNRGDQPQHF. The V call is TRBV11-3, the J call TRBJ1-5, with TRBD1 matching over 7 bases. The germline V gene encodes CDR1 SGHNT and CDR2 YENEEA. The V gene end was trimmed by 2 bases and the J gene end by 5 bases; junction bases not matched to a gene: 3. This CDR3 comprises 14 residues.

The V gene is TRBV19, the J gene TRBJ1-1; no definite D call. The germline CDR1 and CDR2 sequences are LNHDA and SQIVND (reference sequence). V was cut by 7 bases and J by 5 bases, with 11 bases left in between. The CDR3 loop spans 12 amino acids. CDR3 in amino acids: CASTFGRTEAFF. For the CDR3, the DNA is TGTGCCAGTACTTTTGGGAGGACTGAAGCTTTCTTT.

This rearrangement joins TRBV11-3 to TRBJ2-7, with 7 bases that match TRBD1. This CDR3 spans 14 amino acids. The trim removed 5 bases at V and 5 bases at J, leaving 9 bases unmatched. Germline loops: CDR1 SGHNT, CDR2 YENEEA. CDR3 sequence reads: CASSPGTALDEQYF. Written as DNA, the CDR3 is TGTGCCAGCAGCCCCGGGACAGCCCTTGACGAGCAGTACTTC.

This clone was seen repeatedly, ten times or more. This sequence joins TRBV7-2 and TRBJ1-1, with D unclear. Germline V gene lookup returns CDR1 SGHTA and CDR2 FQGNSA. The CDR3 consists of 13 residues. The V end was cut by 0 bases, the J end by 0 bases, with 2 bases between. Written as DNA, the CDR3 is TGTGCCAGCAGCTTAGCGTTGAACACTGAAGCTTTCTTT. Residues: CASSLALNTEAFF.

The chain is built from TRBV30 and TRBJ2-2; a possible D gene is TRBD2 (5 bases). CDR1 and CDR2 from the germline V gene are GTSNPN and SVGIG (reference sequence). The CDR3 sequence is 13 residues long. Trimming left V 5 bases short and J 1 base short, with 8 bases between. The CDR3 reads CAWGEGNTGELFF. CDR3 sequence (DNA): TGTGCCTGGGGCGAGGGGAACACCGGGGAGCTGTTTTTT. The variable domain in full, completed from reference TRBV30 and TRBJ2-2, reads SQTIHQWPATLVQPVGSPLSLECTVEGTSNPNLYWYRQAAGRGLQLLFYSVGIGQISSEVPQNLSASRPQDRQFILSSKKLLLSDSGFYLCAWGEGNTGELFFGEGSRLTVL.

This clone has at least ten counts. V usage is TRBV7-2 and J usage is TRBJ1-2; maybe TRBD1 (6 bases). Looked up from germline, CDR1 is SGHTA and CDR2 is FQGNSA. The CDR3 contains 13 residues. The V end lost 6 bases, the J end lost 8 bases, and 16 bases lay between the germline ends. The CDR3 region has the DNA TGTGCCAGCAGTATCGCAGGGGCGGAAGGCTACACCTTC. Protein product: CASSIAGAEGYTF.

This clone was picked up a small number of times. V is TRBV11-3 and J is TRBJ2-5; 7 bases line up with TRBD2. Losses at the gene ends were 5 bases for V and 3 bases for J; bases not matched to a gene: 12. This CDR3 comprises 16 residues. Germline V gene sequence: CDR1 SGHNT, CDR2 YENEEA. The CDR3 nucleotides read TGTGCCAGCAGCCCTCGTGGCGGGGGAAGTGAAGAGACCCAGTACTTC. Its protein product is CASSPRGGGSEETQYF.

This clone showed up just a few times. The chain carries TRBV18 and TRBJ1-3, with D hard to call. CDR3 length: 14 residues. Trimming took 2 bases from V and 1 from J, leaving 6 bases between them. Germline CDR1 is KGHSH and CDR2 is LQKENI. CDR3 coding DNA: TGTGCCAGCTCACCAGGTGGTTCTGGAAACACCATATATTTT. Translation: CASSPGGSGNTIYF.

This chain connects TRBV5-1 to TRBJ2-1; TRBD2 matches 9 bases. The CDR3 runs 16 residues. J lost 2 bases, V lost 3 bases, and 6 bases had no gene match. Per germline, CDR1 SGHRS and CDR2 YFSETQ. CDR3 loop: CASSSGASGAYNEQFF. The CDR3 nucleotides read TGCGCCAGCAGCTCGGGAGCTAGCGGGGCCTACAATGAGCAGTTCTTC.

This clone was found a few times. The rearrangement links TRBV10-2 to TRBJ2-5, with D maybe TRBD2 (5 bases). Germline loops: CDR1 WSHSY, CDR2 SAAADI. Trimming removed 6 bases at V and 0 bases at J, with 8 bases between. The CDR3 covers 13 residues. The CDR3 here is CASSGGYQETQYF. In DNA form, the CDR3 reads TGCGCCAGCAGCGGCGGGTACCAAGAGACCCAGTACTTC.

This clone was counted between two and nine times. V gene TRBV6-8 combines with J gene TRBJ1-2; tentatively, D is TRBD1 (6 bases). This CDR3 region has 13 residues. CDR1 and CDR2 (germline): MNHGY, SAAAGT. V was clipped by 6 bases and J by 6 bases, with 14 bases between them. Here the CDR3 DNA reads TGTGCCAGCAGCCCCAACAGGGTAAATGGCTACACCTTC. Protein: CASSPNRVNGYTF.

This rearrangement joins TRBV19 to TRBJ1-5; unclear D gene. CDR1 is LNHDA, CDR2 SQIVND, per germline (reference sequence). V was cut by 3 bases and J by 3 bases, with 12 bases left in between. The CDR3 has 15 residues. CDR3 region: CASSIQFGVNQPQHF. The CDR3 nucleotides read TGTGCCAGTAGTATTCAGTTCGGGGTCAATCAGCCCCAGCATTTT.

This clone has a handful of counts. The chain combines TRBV7-1 with TRBJ2-1, with D perhaps TRBD1 (5 bases). TRBV7-1 is identified as an open reading frame with a role that is uncertain. This CDR3 comprises 13 residues. Trimming took off 4 bases at V and 7 bases at J, with 11 bases between the two ends. CDR3 DNA sequence: TGTGCCAGCAGCTTAGTAGGGGCGAATGAGCAGTTCTTC. Protein: CASSLVGANEQFF.

CDR3 DNA: TGTGCCAGCAGCCCGGAGGGGACAGGGGCCTTAAACTATGGCTACACCTTC. Protein sequence: CASSPEGTGALNYGYTF. The V and J genes are TRBV11-3 and TRBJ1-2, with 10 bases that match TRBD1. This CDR3 contains 17 residues. V gave up 5 bases and J gave up 2 bases; unmatched junction bases: 11. CDR1 and CDR2 (germline): SGHNT, YENEEA.

This chain links TRBV10-1 with TRBJ1-2, with D possibly matching TRBD1 (5 bases). CDR1 and CDR2 (germline): WNHNN, SYGVQD (reference sequence). The CDR3 spans 11 residues. The germline V and J ends were trimmed by 2 bases and 12 bases, with 10 bases remaining between them. CDR3 sequence: CASSEGTSHTF. In nucleotides, the CDR3 is TGCGCCAGCAGTGAGGGGACGAGCCACACCTTC.